Sequencing of this T cell receptor beta chain was carried out in a study of OX40 agonist ivuxolimab in advanced cancers. The germline CDR1 and CDR2 sequences are SGHAT and FQNNGV. This CDR3 is 15 amino acids long. V lost 5 bases, J lost 0 bases, and 6 bases stayed unmatched. Here immunoSEQ multiplex PCR was the method, and the copy in TCRdb shows in-frame clones only, minus some. The top ten hold around 2.5% of the sample, which has under 100,000 clones, 75% to 90% seen once. The chain employs TRBV11-2 and TRBJ2-5, with 7 bases matching TRBD1. This sequence was found in an adult with an advanced solid tumor such as melanoma, head and neck, liver or kidney cancer. Source: CD4+ or CD8+ T cells sorted from blood, taken in a trial of the OX40 agonist ivuxolimab. The CDR3 DNA reads as TGTGCCAGCAGCCACTTGACAGGGTACCAAGAGACCCAGTACTTC. Translated: CASSHLTGYQETQYF.